Each of the 21 T cell receptor beta chains below was sequenced from the same sample in a study of cytomegalovirus exposure and HLA in healthy donors. The PCR ran on 60 Vbeta and 13 Jbeta primers. Profiled with immunoSEQ multiplex PCR; TCRdb holds only in-frame clones, not every one. Here the sample spans approximately 170,000 clones, roughly 79% being singletons. The sample comprised PBMCs. The receptors come from a male donor in good health and CMV-seropositive.

V gene TRBV7-8 combines with J gene TRBJ2-6; 9 nucleotides agree with TRBD1. The CDR3 runs 18 residues. Losses at the gene ends were 5 bases for V and 0 bases for J; bases not matched to a gene: 8. Germline V gene data show CDR1 as SGHVS and CDR2 as FQNEAQ. CDR3 loop: CASSAGGQGSSGANVLTF. The CDR3 bases are TGTGCCAGCAGCGCCGGGGGACAGGGCAGCTCTGGGGCCAACGTCCTGACTTTC.

In its sample, this clone was seen a few times. V is TRBV4-1 and J is TRBJ2-1; 8 bases are shared with TRBD1. V lost 3 bases, J lost 3 bases, and 4 bases stayed unmatched. Germline values: CDR1 MGHRA, CDR2 YSYEKL. This CDR3 is 15 amino acids long. The DNA of the CDR3 is TGCGCCAGCAGCCAGCCCGGGACAGGCTACAATGAGCAGTTCTTC. It codes for CASSQPGTGYNEQFF.

The J gene is TRBJ1-1, the V gene TRBV30; a possible D gene is TRBD1 (5 bases). The CDR3 runs to 14 residues. CDR1 is GTSNPN, CDR2 SVGIG, per germline (reference sequence). Trimming took off 0 bases at V and 4 bases at J, with 12 bases between the two ends. This CDR3 reads CAWSVRRRGTEAFF. For the CDR3, the DNA is TGTGCCTGGAGTGTAAGGAGGAGGGGCACTGAAGCTTTCTTT. The full variable domain, rest sourced from reference TRBV30 and TRBJ1-1, is SQTIHQWPATLVQPVGSPLSLECTVEGTSNPNLYWYRQAAGRGLQLLFYSVGIGQISSEVPQNLSASRPQDRQFILSSKKLLLSDSGFYLCAWSVRRRGTEAFFGQGTRLTVV.

V gene TRBV6-6 combines with J gene TRBJ2-7, with D possibly being TRBD2 (5 bases). V was trimmed by 7 bases and J by 2 bases, leaving 6 bases between them. Per germline, CDR1 MNHNY and CDR2 SVGAGI (reference sequence). The CDR3 loop spans 11 amino acids. CDR3 residues: CASTGTYEQYF. CDR3 DNA sequence: TGTGCCAGCACGGGGACCTACGAGCAGTACTTC.

V usage is TRBV7-2 and J usage is TRBJ2-7; 9 bases are a match to TRBD1. The germline V gene encodes CDR1 SGHTA and CDR2 FQGNSA. With V trimmed by 5 bases and J by 3 bases, 2 bases remained unmatched. The CDR3 loop spans 13 amino acids. CDR3 DNA sequence: TGTGCCAGCAGCGGACAGGGGCTCTACGAGCAGTACTTC. This sequence encodes CASSGQGLYEQYF.

This clone was seen only a few times. The chain carries TRBV5-6 and TRBJ1-1, with a tentative D call TRBD1 (5 bases). V gave up 2 bases and J gave up 0 bases, with 8 bases separating them. CDR1 and CDR2 from the germline V gene are SGHDT and YYEEEE. The CDR3 loop spans 14 amino acids. CDR3 protein: CASSFRVVNTEAFF. The DNA of the CDR3 is TGTGCCAGCAGCTTCAGGGTGGTGAACACTGAAGCTTTCTTT.

The chain uses TRBV2 and TRBJ1-2; 8 nucleotides match TRBD1. The CDR3 runs to 13 residues. V dropped 6 bases and J dropped 6; count of bases not matched to a gene: 6. CDR1 is SNHLY and CDR2 is FYNNEI in the germline V gene. The CDR3 region is CASRQTGDNGYTF. CDR3 nucleotide sequence: TGTGCCAGCAGGCAGACAGGGGATAATGGCTACACCTTC.

This rearrangement joins TRBV2 to TRBJ2-1; 7 bases are shared with TRBD1. V dropped 5 bases and J dropped 15; count of bases not matched to a gene: 13. This CDR3 spans 13 amino acids. Germline CDR1 SNHLY, CDR2 FYNNEI. In DNA form, the CDR3 reads TGTGCCAGCAGTCCAAGCGGAGGACAGGACCGGTTCTTC. This codes for CASSPSGGQDRFF.

This rearrangement joins TRBV4-3 to TRBJ1-2, with D possibly TRBD1 on 5 matching bases. The CDR3 loop spans 13 amino acids. The V gene lost 0 bases and the J gene lost 7 bases, with 9 bases spanning the gap. Germline V lookup: CDR1 LGHNA, CDR2 YSLEER. CDR3 nucleotides: TGCGCCAGCAGCCAAGATACTGGGGCTGGCTACACCTTC. It yields the protein CASSQDTGAGYTF.

Only a few counts were recorded for this clone. CDR3 sequence: CASSTPHGETQYF. The CDR3 DNA sequence: TGCGCCAGCAGCACCCCCCACGGAGAGACCCAGTACTTC. The chain links TRBV4-1 to TRBJ2-5, with unresolved D. The CDR3 length is 13 residues. Germline V CDR1 and CDR2: MGHRA, YSYEKL. V shed 5 bases and J shed 4 bases, with 11 bases lying between them.

The CDR3 is CASSVGPNSEAFF. Written as DNA, the CDR3 is TGTGCCAGCAGCGTAGGACCCAACAGCGAAGCTTTCTTT. The V gene is TRBV9, the J gene TRBJ1-1; the D is unclear. From germline, CDR1 is SGDLS and CDR2 YYNGEE. CDR3 length: 13 amino acids. The V end lost 0 bases, the J end lost 8 bases, and 11 bases lay between the germline ends.

This clone was observed a handful of times. The rearrangement uses TRBV19 and TRBJ2-5; 8 bases agree with TRBD1. There are 15 residues in the CDR3. Germline trimming cut 5 bases from V and 3 bases from J; bases unmatched to any gene: 8. Germline assignment: CDR1 LNHDA and CDR2 SQIVND (reference sequence). CDR3 loop: CASSSQRTGKETQYF. DNA of the CDR3: TGTGCCAGTAGTTCACAACGGACAGGGAAAGAGACCCAGTACTTC.

This clone appeared once. The chain joins TRBV14 to TRBJ1-2, with D possibly TRBD1 on 6 matching bases. The CDR3 consists of 16 residues. Trimming stripped 4 bases from V and 2 bases from J, with 17 bases between. Germline-derived CDR1 and CDR2 are SGHDN and FVKESK. The CDR3 DNA reads as TGTGCCAGCAGCCCGAATACAGGGAAAAGGAACTATGGCTACACCTTC. Its protein is CASSPNTGKRNYGYTF.

This chain links TRBV5-4 with TRBJ1-1; tentative D call: TRBD1 (6 bases). Germline CDR1 is SGHNT and CDR2 is YYREEE (reference sequence). The CDR3 has 14 residues. Trimming stripped 9 bases from V and 2 bases from J, with 17 bases between. CDR3: CATTSGQKNTEAFF. CDR3 coding DNA: TGTGCCACCACATCAGGACAGAAAAACACTGAAGCTTTCTTT.

The chain couples TRBV13 to TRBJ1-1; TRBD1 matches at 10 bases. The germline CDR1 and CDR2 sequences are PRHDT and FYEKMQ (reference sequence). The CDR3 has 15 amino acids. With V trimmed by 6 bases and J by 4 bases, 8 bases remained unmatched. This chain's CDR3 is CASRESTGGGTEAFF. As DNA, the CDR3 is TGTGCCAGCAGGGAATCGACAGGGGGCGGCACTGAAGCTTTCTTT.

This clone was found a few times. The chain links TRBV13 to TRBJ2-7; maybe TRBD2 (7 bases). Trimming stripped 1 base from V and 1 base from J, with 17 bases between. The germline V gene encodes CDR1 PRHDT and CDR2 FYEKMQ (reference sequence). There are 17 residues in the CDR3. For the CDR3, the DNA is TGTGCCAGCAGCTTAGAGGGGGGGGGACTCATTTCCTACGAGCAGTACTTC. Encoded protein: CASSLEGGGLISYEQYF.

This clone was counted only a few times. The chain recombines TRBV11-2 with TRBJ1-1; 9 bases align to TRBD1. CDR3 size: 15 residues. Unmatched junction bases numbered 6, after V lost 5 bases and J lost 2 bases. Germline values: CDR1 SGHAT, CDR2 FQNNGV. The CDR3 DNA sequence: TGTGCCAGCAGCGCCCCGACAGGGGGAAACACTGAAGCTTTCTTT. Translated: CASSAPTGGNTEAFF.

The chain carries TRBV7-3 and TRBJ2-2; a possible D gene is TRBD2 (6 bases). V lost 1 base, J lost 0 bases, and 9 bases lay in between. Germline V CDR1 and CDR2: SGHTA, FQGTGA. The CDR3 sequence is 16 residues long. This CDR3 is CASSLNAGTNTGELFF. The CDR3 region has the DNA TGTGCCAGCAGCTTAAATGCGGGGACGAACACCGGGGAGCTGTTTTTT.

Here the CDR3 DNA reads TGTGCCAGCAGTGGGCTGGAAGAGACCCAGTACTTC. Protein: CASSGLEETQYF. The V gene is TRBV25-1, the J gene TRBJ2-5; D not resolved. Germline V lookup: CDR1 MGHDK, CDR2 SYGVNS. The V end was cut by 4 bases, the J end by 3 bases, with 6 bases between. This CDR3 spans 12 amino acids.

This clone has a single count. The chain has TRBV11-2 and TRBJ1-6, with TRBD1 matching 9 bases. This CDR3 comprises 16 residues. Germline CDR1 and CDR2: SGHAT and FQNNGV. Trimming cost V 5 bases and J 7 bases; bases outside gene matches: 9. Written as DNA, the CDR3 is TGTGCCAGCAGCATCGGATCAGACAGGGGGAATTCACCCCTCCACTTT. Amino acid sequence: CASSIGSDRGNSPLHF.

The chain links TRBV11-1 to TRBJ1-1; D is perhaps TRBD1 (6 bases). This CDR3 is built from 14 residues. Between the trimmed V and J ends, which lost 5 bases and 1 base, there was a span of 11 bases. Germline assignment: CDR1 SGHAT and CDR2 FQDESV (reference sequence). The CDR3 spells CASSPDRRNTEAFF. The CDR3 DNA follows: TGTGCCAGCAGCCCCGACAGGCGGAACACTGAAGCTTTCTTT.